The source of this TCR beta chain is a study of blood T cell repertoires in COVID-19. In the study overall: From the United States, Italy and Spain came samples of acute and convalescent COVID-19. PBMCs, B-cell-depleted T cells, or T cells provided the cDNA or gDNA that made up the material.

Seattle-derived patients entered the study during active infection and were followed longitudinally. The CDR3 sequence is 13 residues long. CDR1 is MNHEY, CDR2 SVGAGI, per germline. Trimming pared 5 bases from V and 10 bases from J, leaving 14 bases between. Original handling: Scientists estimated how many nucleated cells there were by amplifying reference gene primers. Some clones are missing from TCRdb's copy, which holds only in-frame ones; the method was immunoSEQ multiplex PCR. V and J calls and clone size are copied from that table; D and trimming were computed from the DNA. In the table there are 85,000 to 95,000 clones, about nine tenths of which are singletons.

Material for sequencing was peripheral blood. V usage is TRBV6-5 and J usage is TRBJ1-4, with unresolved D. The source of this sequence is a man in his 60s with COVID-19, enrolled during active disease. CDR3 DNA sequence: TGTGCCAGCAGTCCGCCGGGTCAAGGAAAACTGTTTTTT. Translating it yields CASSPPGQGKLFF.